The rows below give T cell receptor beta chains drawn from one sample of a study of T cells in Graves' hyperthyroidism and ophthalmopathy. TCRdb used MiXCR to reprocess the multiplex PCR reads, holding one entry per CDR3 protein. The sample contains about 400,000 distinct CDR3 sequences, less than 20% of which appear only once. Sequenced: blood. Source of these receptors: a woman aged 18-29 years with Graves' hyperthyroidism. CDR3s include the opening cysteine and the closing phenylalanine or tryptophan. A D gene is named only where the DNA matches it firmly. Some rows mark clone size as missing; the rest say once, few, many or name a class of expanded clone.

TRBD1	TRBV4-1	TRBJ1-1	many	CASSLETGGTTEAFF	TGCGCCAGCAGCCTAGAGACAGGGGGGACCACTGAAGCTTTCTTT
NA	TRBV7-9	TRBJ1-2	many	CASSQRWPGYTF	TGTGCCAGCAGCCAACGGTGGCCTGGCTACACCTTC
NA	TRBV2	TRBJ1-2	many	CASSEGQPTIYGYTF	TGTGCCAGCAGTGAAGGACAGCCTACGATCTATGGCTACACCTTC
NA	TRBV7-9	TRBJ2-7	many	CASSPGVHEQYF	TGTGCCAGCAGCCCAGGGGTCCACGAGCAGTACTTC
TRBD2	TRBV5-4	TRBJ2-2	many	CASSYTGTSDELFF	TGTGCCAGCAGCTATACCGGGACTAGCGATGAGCTGTTTTTT
TRBD1	TRBV12-3/TRBV12-4	TRBJ2-1	many	CASISDRATGEQFF	TGTGCCAGCATCTCCGACAGGGCCACAGGGGAGCAGTTCTTC
NA	TRBV2	TRBJ1-3	many	CASSESGGRSGNTIYF	TGTGCCAGCAGTGAGAGCGGGGGACGCTCTGGAAACACCATATATTTT
NA	TRBV5-1	TRBJ2-5	many	CASRPAGWYQETQYF	TGCGCCAGCAGACCAGCGGGCTGGTACCAAGAGACCCAGTACTTC
TRBD1	TRBV14	TRBJ2-2	many	CASSQVGTGKTGELFF	TGTGCCAGCAGCCAAGTTGGGACAGGGAAAACCGGGGAGCTGTTTTTT
NA	TRBV28	TRBJ1-1	NA	CASSAVYLNTEAFF	TGTGCCTCCTCGGCTGTTTACTTGAACACTGAAGCTTTCTTT
NA	TRBV5-6	TRBJ1-6	NA	CASSLFDQNQSPLHF	TGTGCCAGCAGCTTGTTTGACCAAAACCAGTCACCCCTCCACTTT
TRBD1	TRBV12-3/TRBV12-4	TRBJ2-3	many	CASSSGTANTQYF	TGTGCCAGCAGTTCCGGGACAGCGAATACGCAGTATTTT
NA	TRBV12-3/TRBV12-4	TRBJ1-6	many	CASSFGVNNSPLHF	TGTGCCAGCAGTTTTGGTGTTAATAATTCACCCCTCCACTTT
TRBD1	TRBV2	TRBJ1-2	many	CASSELGTGLAYTF	TGTGCCAGCAGTGAATTGGGGACAGGGCTTGCCTACACCTTC
TRBD2	TRBV7-9	TRBJ2-2	many	CASRVSGGTTGELFF	TGTGCCAGCCGCGTCAGCGGGGGTACCACCGGGGAGCTGTTTTTT
NA	TRBV29-1	TRBJ1-3	few	CSVEGTRGPGNTIYF	TGCAGCGTTGAAGGGACGCGGGGCCCTGGAAACACCATATATTTT
NA	TRBV10-3	TRBJ2-7	many	CAISESGGYEQYF	TGTGCCATCAGTGAGTCGGGCGGGTACGAGCAGTACTTC
NA	TRBV19	TRBJ1-5	NA	CASSRAEDSSNQPQHF	TGTGCCAGTAGTAGGGCGGAGGACTCTAGCAATCAGCCCCAGCATTTT
TRBD2	TRBV5-1	TRBJ2-1	many	CASSSTTSGGGNEQFF	TGCGCCAGCAGCTCTACGACTAGCGGGGGGGGCAATGAGCAGTTCTTC
TRBD1	TRBV3-1	TRBJ2-1	many	CASSQSRRGQGSYNEQFF	TGTGCCAGCAGCCAATCCAGGCGGGGACAGGGCTCCTACAATGAGCAGTTCTTC
NA	TRBV28	TRBJ2-5	many	CASSPTGLETQYF	TGTGCCAGCAGTCCTACAGGGTTGGAGACCCAGTACTTC
NA	TRBV6-1	TRBJ2-7	many	CASSPTYGTHVYEQYF	TGTGCCAGCAGTCCGACGTACGGGACTCATGTATACGAGCAGTACTTC
TRBD2	TRBV7-9	TRBJ2-3	many	CASSPLAGATDTQYF	TGTGCCAGCAGCCCACTAGCGGGGGCCACAGATACGCAGTATTTT
TRBD2	TRBV6-2/TRBV6-3	TRBJ2-1	NA	CASGYMAGVLYNEQFF	TGTGCCAGCGGTTACATGGCGGGAGTCCTCTACAATGAGCAGTTCTTC
NA	TRBV12-3/TRBV12-4	TRBJ1-5	many	CASSPTSNQPQHF	TGTGCCAGCAGCCCTACAAGCAATCAGCCCCAGCATTTT
TRBD2	TRBV11-2	TRBJ2-1	many	CASSLAPSGGKEQFF	TGTGCCAGCAGCTTAGCGCCTAGCGGGGGTAAAGAGCAGTTCTTC
NA	TRBV3-1	TRBJ2-5	many	CASSQDLEFQETQYF	TGTGCCAGCAGCCAAGATCTCGAATTTCAAGAGACCCAGTACTTC
TRBD2	TRBV20-1	TRBJ2-3	many	CSARERLAGVTDTQYF	TGCAGTGCTAGAGAACGACTAGCGGGGGTGACAGATACGCAGTATTTT
NA	TRBV19	TRBJ2-7	NA	CASSMAGTHIYGQYF	TGTGCCAGTAGTATGGCCGGGACACATATCTACGGGCAGTACTTC
NA	TRBV6-1	TRBJ1-3	many	CASSEYPNGSGNTIYF	TGTGCCAGCAGTGAATACCCGAACGGCTCTGGAAACACCATATATTTT
NA	TRBV12-3/TRBV12-4	TRBJ2-1	NA	CASSLSGTRAGNEQFF	TGTGCCAGCAGTTTATCGGGCACAAGGGCCGGCAATGAGCAGTTCTTC
NA	TRBV6-2/TRBV6-3	TRBJ1-2	many	CASSYTNSGTVGYTF	TGTGCCAGCAGCTATACTAATTCTGGGACGGTTGGCTACACCTTC
NA	TRBV28	TRBJ1-5	many	CASSDPDTREDQPQHF	TGTGCCAGCAGTGACCCGGACACTCGAGAGGATCAGCCCCAGCATTTT
NA	TRBV2	TRBJ1-4	many	CASSAVTNEKLFF	TGTGCCAGCAGTGCGGTGACTAATGAAAAACTGTTTTTT
TRBD1	TRBV19	TRBJ2-3	few	CASSPTGQVTDTQYF	TGTGCCAGTAGTCCAACAGGACAGGTCACAGATACGCAGTATTTT
TRBD1	TRBV7-8	TRBJ1-6	many	CASSLGAGGLYNSPLHF	TGTGCCAGCAGCTTAGGGGCAGGGGGTCTCTATAATTCACCCCTCCACTTT
NA	TRBV29-1	TRBJ2-3	few	CSVVQDYTDTQYF	TGCAGCGTGGTACAGGATTACACAGATACGCAGTATTTT
TRBD1	TRBV3-1	TRBJ2-3	many	CASSLKGTGTDTQYF	TGTGCCAGCAGCCTCAAGGGGACAGGCACAGATACGCAGTATTTT
NA	TRBV7-9	TRBJ2-1	many	CASSFPSGRGSNEQFF	TGTGCCAGCAGCTTTCCCTCTGGGCGAGGGAGCAATGAGCAGTTCTTC
NA	TRBV10-2	TRBJ2-2	many	CASTYTGYTGELFF	TGCGCCAGCACCTACACAGGATACACCGGGGAGCTGTTTTTT
NA	TRBV12-3/TRBV12-4	TRBJ1-2	many	CASSPSPWGGVYGYTF	TGTGCCAGCAGTCCTAGCCCGTGGGGGGGCGTTTATGGCTACACCTTC
TRBD1	TRBV29-1	TRBJ2-7	few	CSVAQGVIPYEQYF	TGCAGCGTTGCTCAGGGGGTAATCCCCTACGAGCAGTACTTC
NA	TRBV19	TRBJ1-2	NA	CASSLVTRGAVHTF	TGTGCCAGTAGTCTGGTAACTCGGGGCGCTGTCCACACCTTC
NA	TRBV4-1	TRBJ1-2	few	CASSQRLINYGYTF	TGCGCCAGCAGCCAAAGACTCATTAACTATGGCTACACCTTC
NA	TRBV9	TRBJ1-4	NA	CASSGPGLNEKLFF	TGTGCCAGCAGCGGACCGGGACTTAATGAAAAACTGTTTTTT
TRBD1	TRBV5-1	TRBJ1-1	many	CASSCLQGPEAFF	TGCGCCAGCAGCTGCTTACAGGGGCCTGAAGCTTTCTTT
NA	TRBV5-1	TRBJ2-3	many	CASSLLGITDTQYF	TGCGCCAGCAGCTTGCTGGGTATCACAGATACGCAGTATTTT
TRBD1	TRBV29-1	TRBJ2-7	many	CSVEERGGQAYEQYF	TGCAGCGTTGAAGAACGAGGGGGACAGGCCTACGAGCAGTACTTC